This T cell receptor (beta chain) was found in a study of monozygotic twins with inflammatory bowel disease. Per sample, reverse transcription was split into eight reactions. After re-calling the 5' RACE reads, TCRdb lists one entry per CDR3 protein, DNA absent. The sample yields about 330,000 distinct CDR3 sequences, of which the top ten take up roughly 2%. Sequencing input: blood. The sequence was collected from a human donor with ulcerative colitis or Crohn's disease, or a healthy co-twin of an affected twin (not recorded which).

This CDR3 reads CASSLGGSGRAVEQFF. The V gene is TRBV28, the J gene TRBJ2-1; the TCRdb D gene call, TRBD2, has no DNA to confirm it. This CDR3 has 16 amino acids. Germline V CDR1 and CDR2: MDHEN, SYDVKM.